The 25 T cell receptor beta chains below were found in one sample sequenced in a study of blood T cell repertoires in COVID-19. The assay was immunoSEQ multiplex PCR, and TCRdb's table has in-frame clones only and misses some. The top ten hold about 6% of the sample, which has around 220,000 clones, 75% to 90% seen once. Material for sequencing was PBMCs or T cells enriched from blood (not recorded which). These receptors all come from a woman aged 25 to 39 with acute COVID-19.

The chain couples TRBV5-5 to TRBJ2-7, with 7 positions matching TRBD1. V was pared by 2 bases and J by 0 bases, with 5 bases of the junction left unmatched. Per the germline V gene, CDR1 is SGHKS and CDR2 is YYEKEE (reference sequence). This CDR3 is built from 15 residues. The CDR3, as DNA: TGTGCCAGCAGCTTTAACAGGGGTGGCTCCTACGAGCAGTACTTC. It specifies CASSFNRGGSYEQYF.

The V and J genes are TRBV5-6 and TRBJ1-1, with TRBD1 identical over 7 bases. V dropped 3 bases and J dropped 1; count of bases not matched to a gene: 6. Germline CDR1 reads SGHDT; CDR2 reads YYEEEE. The CDR3 spans 15 residues. The CDR3 protein is CASSSWDRQNTEAFF. CDR3 DNA: TGTGCCAGCAGCTCGTGGGACAGACAGAACACTGAAGCTTTCTTT. The whole variable domain, filled in from reference TRBV5-6 and TRBJ1-1, reads DAGVTQSPTHLIKTRGQQVTLRCSPKSGHDTVSWYQQALGQGPQFIFQYYEEEERQRGNFPDRFSGHQFPNYSSELNVNALLLGDSALYLCASSSWDRQNTEAFFGQGTRLTVV.

The V call is TRBV9, the J call TRBJ2-1; 7 nucleotides align to TRBD2. With 0 bases clipped from V and 5 bases from J, the junction kept 8 bases outside the gene matches. Germline CDR1 reads SGDLS; CDR2 reads YYNGEE. The CDR3 consists of 16 residues. The CDR3 protein is CASSVGVSGLNNEQFF. CDR3 nucleotides: TGTGCCAGCAGCGTAGGTGTTAGCGGGCTAAACAATGAGCAGTTCTTC.

The CDR3 loop is CASSIKPTGLYEQYF. For the CDR3, the DNA is TGTGCCAGTAGTATAAAACCGACAGGCCTCTACGAGCAGTACTTC. This rearrangement joins TRBV19 to TRBJ2-7; tentative D call: TRBD1 (6 bases). The V end was cut by 2 bases, the J end by 3 bases, with 14 bases between. The germline gives CDR1 LNHDA, CDR2 SQIVND (reference sequence). The CDR3 totals 15 residues.

The chain combines TRBV7-2 with TRBJ2-7; no firm D call. V lost 5 bases and J 3 bases, leaving 14 bases between the germline ends. Germline V lookup: CDR1 SGHTA, CDR2 FQGNSA. The CDR3 consists of 14 residues. CDR3 sequence: CASSPRVANYEQYF. The DNA for the CDR3 is TGTGCCAGCAGCCCCCGGGTTGCTAACTACGAGCAGTACTTC.

The chain recombines TRBV30 with TRBJ1-3; D remains unclear. Between the trimmed V and J ends, which lost 0 bases and 5 bases, there was a span of 11 bases. This CDR3 spans 14 amino acids. Looked up from germline, CDR1 is GTSNPN and CDR2 is SVGIG (reference sequence). The CDR3 coding sequence is TGTGCCTGGAGTGTGTCGGGAATTCGAAACACCATATATTTT. Translated: CAWSVSGIRNTIYF.

This chain uses TRBV7-2 with TRBJ1-5; D is undetermined. Germline V gene data show CDR1 as SGHTA and CDR2 as FQGNSA. This CDR3 region has 14 residues. Trimming took off 3 bases at V and 6 bases at J, with 12 bases between the two ends. As DNA, the CDR3 is TGTGCCAGCAGCTTTTCCGAATCGGGTCAGCCCCAGCATTTT. Its protein is CASSFSESGQPQHF.

The gene calls are TRBV15 and TRBJ1-1, with D perhaps matching TRBD1 (5 bases). The CDR3 length is 14 residues. From germline, CDR1 is LNHNV and CDR2 YYDKDF (reference sequence). V lost 0 bases to trimming and J lost 5 bases, with 10 bases between them. The CDR3 region has the DNA TGTGCCACCAGCAGAGATCAGGGAATGACTGAAGCTTTCTTT. Translating it yields CATSRDQGMTEAFF.

With regard to this clone: This sample includes further DNA sequences coding for the same CDR3. The CDR3 is CASSLSGFPNSPLHF. The CDR3 coding sequence is TGTGCCAGCAGTTTATCAGGATTTCCCAATTCACCCCTCCACTTT. The genes are TRBV28 and TRBJ1-6; D remains unclear. CDR1 and CDR2 from the germline V gene are MDHEN and SYDVKM. This CDR3 is 15 amino acids long. Trimming left V 1 base short and J 7 bases short, with 11 bases between.

This chain uses TRBV28 with TRBJ1-3; 8 bases line up with TRBD1. CDR1 and CDR2 (germline): MDHEN, SYDVKM. J gave up 8 bases and V 7 bases, and 4 bases lay outside the gene matches. The CDR3 runs 12 residues. The CDR3 DNA follows: TGTGCCAGCACAGGGGGCATCTACACCATATATTTT. It codes for CASTGGIYTIYF.

This clone was observed once. V usage is TRBV28 and J usage is TRBJ1-4, with D perhaps matching TRBD1 (6 bases). The CDR3 totals 14 residues. V lost 3 bases to trimming and J lost 10 bases, with 15 bases between them. In germline, CDR1 is MDHEN, CDR2 SYDVKM. The CDR3 coding sequence is TGTGCCAGCAGTTTTATTCGGGACAAAGGAAAACTGTTTTTT. Its protein product is CASSFIRDKGKLFF.

This clone was recorded once. The chain is built from TRBV7-9 and TRBJ2-3, with 11 bases identical to TRBD2. The CDR3 runs 18 residues. Germline-derived CDR1 and CDR2 are SEHNR and FQNEAQ (reference sequence). Trimming cost V 1 base and J 5 bases; bases outside gene matches: 11. Written as DNA, the CDR3 is TGTGCCAGCAGCTTAGATCGTAGGACTAGCGGGTGGATAGATACGCAGTATTTT. Protein product: CASSLDRRTSGWIDTQYF.

This clone was detected once. This rearrangement joins TRBV28 to TRBJ2-3; TRBD2 matches 7 bases. The CDR3 loop spans 14 amino acids. The junction had 6 bases not matched to a gene; V was cut back by 6 bases and J by 3 bases. CDR1 is MDHEN and CDR2 is SYDVKM in the germline V gene. The DNA of the CDR3 is TGTGCCAGCAGATGGGGGGGAGCGACAGATACGCAGTATTTT. It translates to CASRWGGATDTQYF.

This chain uses TRBV4-1 with TRBJ1-1, with 7 bases identical to TRBD1. Germline CDR1 MGHRA, CDR2 YSYEKL. The V gene end was trimmed by 4 bases and the J gene end by 2 bases; junction bases not matched to a gene: 4. This CDR3 has 14 residues. The CDR3, as DNA: TGCGCCAGCAGCCGACAGGGCGGTAACACTGAAGCTTTCTTT. Residues: CASSRQGGNTEAFF.

The rearrangement uses TRBV18 and TRBJ1-4, with D maybe TRBD1 (6 bases). CDR3 length: 15 residues. The germline gives CDR1 KGHSH, CDR2 LQKENI. V was clipped by 2 bases and J by 5 bases, with 12 bases between them. DNA of the CDR3: TGTGCCAGCTCACCAAAGGGGGGGAGAAATGAAAAACTGTTTTTT. It yields the protein CASSPKGGRNEKLFF.

The rearrangement joins TRBV3-1 (or the pseudogene TRBV3-2) to TRBJ2-7, with unresolved D. The germline V and J ends were trimmed by 1 base and 2 bases, with 3 bases remaining between them. CDR1 LGHDT and CDR2 YNNKEL come from the germline V gene (reference sequence). The CDR3 sequence is 12 residues long. The chain's CDR3 is CASSQGPYEQYF. The CDR3 DNA reads as TGTGCCAGCAGCCAAGGGCCCTACGAGCAGTACTTC.

The gene calls are TRBV19 and TRBJ1-5, with no clear D. Trimming removed 7 bases at V and 6 bases at J, with 10 bases between. CDR1 is LNHDA and CDR2 is SQIVND in the germline V gene (reference sequence). The CDR3 covers 12 residues. The CDR3: CASKEGGQPQHF. CDR3 nucleotide sequence: TGTGCCAGTAAGGAAGGAGGTCAGCCCCAGCATTTT.

The chain carries TRBV4-1 and TRBJ2-7; perhaps TRBD1 as D (6 bases). V was shortened by 4 bases and J by 3 bases, with 25 bases between the two germline ends. Germline loops: CDR1 MGHRA, CDR2 YSYEKL. This CDR3 region has 18 residues. In DNA, the CDR3 is TGCGCCAGCAGCCTCCTCCCGGCAGGGGCGACGGCAAGCTACGAGCAGTACTTC. This translates into CASSLLPAGATASYEQYF.

The rearrangement uses TRBV11-3 and TRBJ2-7, with D unclear. Trimming stripped 3 bases from V and 6 bases from J, with 18 bases between. Germline CDR1 and CDR2: SGHNT and YENEEA. There are 15 residues in the CDR3. The CDR3 nucleotides are TGTGCCAGCAGCTTTTCGAGGCACCAGAGGCGCGAGCAGTACTTC. It is translated as CASSFSRHQRREQYF.

This sequence joins TRBV25-1 and TRBJ2-1; tentative D call: TRBD2 (5 bases). There are 15 residues in the CDR3. Trimming took 5 bases from V and 5 from J, leaving 16 bases between them. Germline V CDR1 and CDR2: MGHDK, SYGVNS. CDR3 coding DNA: TGTGCCAGCAGTTCGGCAGGACTGTCCAACAATGAGCAGTTCTTC. Translated, it gives CASSSAGLSNNEQFF.

This clone was observed once. The V gene is TRBV2, the J gene TRBJ1-2; D is unclear. Per germline, CDR1 SNHLY and CDR2 FYNNEI. Trimming shortened V by 6 bases and J by 9 bases, and 14 bases separated the two germline ends. The CDR3 is 12 amino acids. DNA of the CDR3: TGTGCCAGCAGCGGAGACCCTATGAGCTACACCTTC. This sequence encodes CASSGDPMSYTF.

The chain is built from TRBV2 and TRBJ1-2; D gene unclear. From germline, CDR1 is SNHLY and CDR2 FYNNEI. V was pared by 4 bases and J by 4 bases, with 7 bases between. CDR3 length: 12 amino acids. The CDR3: CASSGQFYGYTF. CDR3 nucleotide sequence: TGTGCCAGCAGTGGGCAGTTCTATGGCTACACCTTC.

V usage is TRBV11-3 and J usage is TRBJ1-1; 7 bases line up with TRBD1. The CDR3 is made up of 13 amino acids. The junction had 8 bases not matched to a gene; V was cut back by 5 bases and J by 8 bases. The germline V gene encodes CDR1 SGHNT and CDR2 YENEEA. CDR3 sequence: CASSRDPQGEAFF. CDR3 DNA sequence: TGTGCCAGCAGCCGCGACCCACAGGGGGAAGCTTTCTTT.

The chain has TRBV5-6 and TRBJ2-1; 7 bases are a match to TRBD2. The CDR3 covers 17 residues. Germline assignment: CDR1 SGHDT and CDR2 YYEEEE. The V and J ends lost 4 bases and 4 bases, in that order; junction bases with no gene match: 14. The CDR3 loop is CASSPGMAGVAYNEQFF. DNA of the CDR3: TGTGCCAGCAGCCCGGGTATGGCGGGAGTGGCTTACAATGAGCAGTTCTTC.

This sequence joins TRBV19 and TRBJ1-5; TRBD1 matches at 7 bases. The germline gives CDR1 LNHDA, CDR2 SQIVND (reference sequence). J gave up 3 bases and V 5 bases, and 7 bases lay outside the gene matches. This CDR3 has 15 amino acids. In DNA form, the CDR3 reads TGTGCCAGTAGTTCGACAGGGATAACCAATCAGCCCCAGCATTTT. This encodes CASSSTGITNQPQHF. Full variable domain (missing parts from reference TRBV19 and TRBJ1-5): DGGITQSPKYLFRKEGQNVTLSCEQNLNHDAMYWYRQDPGQGLRLIYYSQIVNDFQKGDIAEGYSVSREKKESFPLTVTSAQKNPTAFYLCASSSTGITNQPQHFGDGTRLSIL.